This TCR beta chain is from a study of blood T cell repertoires in COVID-19. V shed 1 base, J shed 5 bases, and the junction held 5 bases outside the gene matches. CDR1 and CDR2 (germline): LNHDA, SQIVND (reference sequence). The CDR3 contains 15 residues. Profiling relied on immunoSEQ multiplex PCR, and the TCRdb table lists in-frame clones only, not all of them. The sample consists of fewer than 300,000 clones, approximately 84% of them appearing once. The clonotype was recovered from a man younger than 30 who had recovered from COVID-19. The specimen was PBMCs or T cells enriched from blood (not recorded which). The rearrangement uses TRBV19 and TRBJ2-5, with 9 bases matching TRBD2. The CDR3 nucleotides read TGTGCCAGTAGTATAGCTAGCGGGATGGATGAGACCCAGTACTTC. Translated: CASSIASGMDETQYF.